Listed here are 18 T cell receptor beta chains from one sample, sequenced in a study of relationships among human T cell subsets. The Th1 cells were the flow-through after CD25, CD56 and CD294 bead selections. The T cell receptor alpha and beta CDR3 regions were amplified from mRNA by semiquantitative ARM-PCR. Exponential amplification used communal superprimers after tagged nested gene-specific primers in ARM-PCR. Via MiXCR, TCRdb re-called the multiplex PCR reads, giving one row per CDR3 protein. The sample shows 10,000 to 15,000 distinct CDR3 sequences, approximately 67% of them seen only once. The sample taken for sequencing was CD4+ Th1 cells sorted from blood. The receptors originated from a man in his forties in good health.

This chain uses TRBV10-3 with TRBJ2-3, with 9 nucleotides matching TRBD1. The CDR3 extends over 16 amino acids. V shed 6 bases, J shed 2 bases, and the junction held 9 bases outside the gene matches. CDR1 ENHRY and CDR2 SYGVKD come from the germline V gene. The DNA for the CDR3 is TGTGCCATCAGACCCGGACAGGGGAAACACACAGATACGCAGTATTTT. It specifies CAIRPGQGKHTDTQYF.

The gene calls are TRBV28 and TRBJ1-2, with unresolved D. V was shortened by 4 bases and J by 7 bases, with 13 bases between the two germline ends. This CDR3 is 13 amino acids long. Germline loops: CDR1 MDHEN, CDR2 SYDVKM. The CDR3 spells CASSSGTYLGYTF. In DNA, the CDR3 is TGTGCCAGCAGTTCGGGAACCTACCTTGGCTACACCTTC.

The chain employs TRBV10-3 and TRBJ2-5; weak D call: TRBD1 (7 bases). Deletions cut 2 bases from V and 2 bases from J, with 21 bases between. CDR3 length: 18 residues. CDR1 and CDR2 (germline): ENHRY, SYGVKD. The chain's CDR3 is CAISEPLGTAEGQETQYF. The CDR3 coding sequence is TGTGCCATCAGTGAGCCACTAGGGACAGCGGAGGGACAAGAGACCCAGTACTTC.

The chain carries TRBV28 and TRBJ2-5, with D perhaps matching TRBD2 (7 bases). Germline CDR1 and CDR2: MDHEN and SYDVKM. CDR3 size: 15 residues. V lost 7 bases, J lost 3 bases, and 18 bases lay in between. The chain's CDR3 is CASTRGGGGKETQYF. The CDR3 DNA reads as TGTGCCAGCACCCGGGGAGGGGGAGGCAAAGAGACCCAGTACTTC.

The rearrangement links TRBV29-1 to TRBJ1-5; no clear D. The CDR3 length is 8 residues. Germline V lookup: CDR1 SQVTM, CDR2 ANQGSEA. Trimming shortened V by 7 bases and J by 5 bases, and 0 bases separated the two germline ends. The CDR3 DNA reads as TGCAGCGATCAGCCCCAGCATTTT. Amino acids: CSDQPQHF.

To note about this clonotype: At one boundary the junction diverges from the germline segment, which might be a read error. DNA for the CDR3: TGCGCCAGCAGCCGCGACGGCAGGCGGAACACTGAAGCTTCCTTT. Amino acid sequence: CASSRDGRRNTEASF. The genes are TRBV4-1 and TRBJ1-1; D remains ambiguous. This CDR3 has 15 residues. Germline V lookup: CDR1 MGHRA, CDR2 YSYEKL.

This clonotype has a single count. The V and J genes are TRBV28 and TRBJ2-7; 7 bases map to TRBD1. The trim removed 4 bases at V and 3 bases at J, leaving 15 bases unmatched. Germline CDR1 MDHEN, CDR2 SYDVKM. CDR3 length equals 17 residues. This CDR3 reads CASSSRTGPTPHYEQYF. The CDR3 nucleotides read TGTGCCAGCAGTTCTCGGACAGGACCTACACCTCACTACGAGCAGTACTTC. The complete variable domain, with remaining parts taken from reference TRBV28 and TRBJ2-7, reads DVKVTQSSRYLVKRTGEKVFLECVQDMDHENMFWYRQDPGLGLRLIYFSYDVKMKEKGDIPEGYSVSREKKERFSLILESASTNQTSMYLCASSSRTGPTPHYEQYFGPGTRLTVT.

The J gene is TRBJ2-1, the V gene TRBV12-3 or TRBV12-4; TRBD1 matches 7 bases. With V trimmed by 6 bases and J by 4 bases, 9 bases remained unmatched. The CDR3 loop spans 15 amino acids. CDR3 DNA: TGTGCCAGCAGACCCTCGGGACAGTCTTACAATGAGCAGTTCTTC. Its translation: CASRPSGQSYNEQFF.

This chain links TRBV29-1 with TRBJ2-5; 7 bases match TRBD2. Germline V gives CDR1 SQVTM, CDR2 ANQGSEA. The CDR3 spans 14 residues. J gave up 5 bases and V 3 bases, and 9 bases lay outside the gene matches. This CDR3 is CSVEASGSGETQYF. In DNA, the CDR3 is TGCAGCGTTGAGGCTAGCGGAAGCGGTGAGACCCAGTACTTC.

This clonotype was counted between two and nine times. CDR3 DNA: TGTGCCAGCAGCAAACAACTAGTGGCGGGCAGGGACAATGAGCAGTTCTTC. This gives the protein CASSKQLVAGRDNEQFF. The chain links TRBV13 to TRBJ2-1; tentatively, D is TRBD1 or TRBD2 (5 bases each). In germline, CDR1 is PRHDT, CDR2 FYEKMQ (reference sequence). Trimming removed 5 bases from V and 5 bases from J, with 22 bases in between. The CDR3 is made up of 17 amino acids.

CDR3 residues: CASSLVYGDNEQFF. Here the CDR3 DNA reads TGTGCCAGCAGCTTAGTTTACGGGGACAATGAGCAGTTCTTC. The V call is TRBV11-2, the J call TRBJ2-1; D perhaps matches TRBD2 (5 bases). The ends were cut back, 1 base at V and 5 bases at J, with 9 bases in the middle. CDR3 length: 14 amino acids. In germline, CDR1 is SGHAT, CDR2 FQNNGV.

The J gene is TRBJ1-5, the V gene TRBV2; perhaps TRBD1 as D (5 bases). This CDR3 has 13 residues. Germline V gene data show CDR1 as SNHLY and CDR2 as FYNNEI. The germline V and J ends were trimmed by 7 bases and 3 bases, with 10 bases remaining between them. The CDR3 DNA follows: TGTGCCAGCACCCCGACAGTCAATCAGCCCCAGCATTTT. Protein sequence: CASTPTVNQPQHF.

The chain has TRBV6-5 and TRBJ1-1; 8 bases are shared with TRBD1. The trim removed 7 bases at V and 1 base at J, leaving 5 bases unmatched. The CDR3 is 14 amino acids. The V gene's germline CDR1 is MNHEY and CDR2 SVGAGI. CDR3 nucleotide sequence: TGTGCCAGCACCCACAGGGGGTCGAACACTGAAGCTTTCTTT. Its protein product is CASTHRGSNTEAFF.

The chain employs TRBV2 and TRBJ1-2, with 8 nucleotides matching TRBD1. Germline assignment: CDR1 SNHLY and CDR2 FYNNEI. This CDR3 has 17 amino acids. Trimming cost V 8 bases and J 6 bases; bases outside gene matches: 20. The DNA for the CDR3 is TGTGCCAGCCTGCCAGCGGGACAGGACCGACGGGGCAATGGCTACACCTTC. It translates to CASLPAGQDRRGNGYTF. Looking up the rest from reference TRBV2 and TRBJ1-2 gives the full variable domain: EPEVTQTPSHQVTQMGQEVILRCVPISNHLYFYWYRQILGQKVEFLVSFYNNEISEKSEIFDDQFSVERPDGSNFTLKIRSTKLEDSAMYFCASLPAGQDRRGNGYTFGSGTRLTVV.

The chain has TRBV28 and TRBJ2-6; D is unclear. The CDR3 contains 15 residues. CDR1 is MDHEN, CDR2 SYDVKM, per germline. Between the trimmed V and J ends, which lost 3 bases and 0 bases, there was a span of 6 bases. The CDR3 reads CASSFGGSGANVLTF. In DNA form, the CDR3 reads TGTGCCAGCAGTTTTGGTGGCTCTGGGGCCAACGTCCTGACTTTC.

The chain employs TRBV11-2 and TRBJ1-5; D is uncertain. Trimming left V 3 bases short and J 8 bases short, with 14 bases between. The CDR3 spans 14 residues. Germline V lookup: CDR1 SGHAT, CDR2 FQNNGV. CDR3 sequence: CASSLHGGSEPQHF. Written as DNA, the CDR3 is TGTGCCAGCAGCTTGCACGGAGGGTCGGAGCCCCAGCATTTT.

This clonotype was picked up one time. The rearrangement joins TRBV12-3 or TRBV12-4 to TRBJ2-1, with TRBD2 matching 9 bases. With 7 bases clipped from V and 4 bases from J, the junction kept 8 bases outside the gene matches. The CDR3 has 15 residues. Here the CDR3 reads CASIRGREGYNEQFF. Here the CDR3 DNA reads TGTGCCAGCATAAGAGGGCGGGAGGGATACAATGAGCAGTTCTTC.

The V and J genes are TRBV14 and TRBJ2-1; TRBD1 agrees at 8 bases. The CDR3 covers 15 residues. V shed 1 base, J shed 8 bases, and the junction held 7 bases outside the gene matches. Germline-derived CDR1 and CDR2 are SGHDN and FVKESK. The CDR3 nucleotides read TGTGCCAGCAGCCAAGGACGGACAGGGCGCCATGAGCAGTTCTTC. Translation: CASSQGRTGRHEQFF.